This T cell receptor (beta chain) was found in a study of shared clonotypes between healthy human individuals. General study findings and limits: Between a handful of donors, naive CD4 clonotypes were shared at a level of around 4.9%.

Sequenced by immunoSEQ multiplex PCR; TCRdb stores in-frame clones only, minus some. The table has millions of clones, approximately 92% seen once. With 2 bases clipped from V and 2 bases from J, the junction kept 6 bases outside the gene matches. This CDR3 region has 16 residues. Germline CDR1 MNHEY, CDR2 SVGAGI. Note on this clone: Its antigen is still unknown.

The origin of this receptor is a man between 18 and 35 years old in good health. The V gene is TRBV6-5, the J gene TRBJ2-7; 10 bases fit TRBD1. The sequenced material came from naive CD4+ T cells sorted from blood. Noted subset: CD45RA+ positively selected. CDR3 sequence (DNA): TGTGCCAGCAGTTACACGAGACAGGGGGCGGCCTACGAGCAGTACTTC. It translates to CASSYTRQGAAYEQYF.